Listed below are T cell receptor beta chains from one sample, sequenced in a study of Graves' ophthalmopathy and Graves' hyperthyroidism. From the multiplex PCR reads, TCRdb called clonotypes with MiXCR, one entry per CDR3 protein. This sample has hundreds of thousands of distinct CDR3 sequences; 40% occur once, and the top ten carry approximately 43%. Sequenced input: peripheral blood. The receptors come from an adult man with Graves' ophthalmopathy. CDR3s include the opening cysteine and the closing phenylalanine or tryptophan. D genes are given only for firm matches. Where a row states a size, it is once, few, many or the class of an expanded clone; other rows omit it.

v_gene,d_gene,j_gene,abundance,CDR3aa,CDR3nt
TRBV4-2,NA,TRBJ2-7,many,CASSRISGEQYF,TGTGCCAGCAGCCGCATATCGGGGGAGCAGTACTTC
TRBV10-2,TRBD1,TRBJ1-5,NA,CASRGTGLQPQHF,TGCGCCAGCAGAGGGACAGGGTTGCAGCCCCAGCATTTT
TRBV11-2,NA,TRBJ1-3,many,CASSLSGSGNTIYF,TGTGCCAGCAGCTTGTCGGGGTCCGGAAACACCATATATTTT
TRBV7-9,NA,TRBJ2-7,NA,CASSLGRFSYEQYF,TGTGCCAGCAGCTTAGGGCGGTTCTCCTACGAGCAGTACTTC
TRBV11-2,TRBD1,TRBJ2-7,many,CASSFRQGTAEQYF,TGTGCCAGCAGCTTTCGACAGGGGACAGCCGAGCAGTACTTC
TRBV29-1,NA,TRBJ1-1,few,CSGQVSYNEQFF,TGCAGCGGACAGGTTTCCTACAATGAGCAGTTCTTT
TRBV29-1,NA,TRBJ2-7,many,CSAASGGSYEQYF,TGCAGCGCCGCCTCAGGAGGGTCCTACGAGCAGTACTTC
TRBV10-3,TRBD1,TRBJ1-5,many,CAIKGQGPGPQHF,TGTGCCATCAAGGGACAGGGGCCAGGGCCCCAGCATTTT
TRBV7-3,NA,TRBJ2-7,few,CASSLKAGPTYEQYF,TGTGCCAGCAGCCTAAAAGCGGGCCCCACCTACGAGCAGTACTTC
TRBV15,NA,TRBJ1-2,few,CASSLPQGHGYTF,TGTGCCAGCAGTTTACCCCAGGGGCATGGCTACACCTTC
TRBV2,NA,TRBJ1-3,many,CASKQGLGNTIYF,TGTGCCAGCAAACAGGGCCTTGGAAACACCATATATTTT
TRBV20-1,TRBD1,TRBJ2-5,NA,CSAPWTGEGETQYF,TGCAGTGCTCCATGGACAGGGGAGGGGGAGACCCAGTACTTC
TRBV3-1,TRBD1,TRBJ1-5,NA,CASSPGQGAQPQHF,TGTGCCAGCAGCCCGGGACAGGGGGCTCAGCCCCAGCATTTT
TRBV2,TRBD2,TRBJ2-7,many,CASSATSGVVHEQYF,TGTGCCAGCAGTGCGACTAGCGGGGTCGTCCACGAGCAGTACTTC
TRBV29-1,NA,TRBJ1-2,NA,CSVEGALGTGYGYTF,TGCAGCGTTGAGGGGGCCCTAGGCACAGGATATGGCTACACCTTC
TRBV11-2,NA,TRBJ1-6,few,CASSLVRAGNNSPLHF,TGTGCCAGCAGCTTAGTACGGGCAGGGAATAATTCACCCCTCCACTTT
TRBV15,NA,TRBJ1-2,many,CATSREQLGYGYTF,TGTGCCACCAGCAGAGAACAGTTGGGCTATGGCTACACCTTC
TRBV19,TRBD1,TRBJ1-2,many,CASSRTGANYGYTF,TGTGCCAGTAGTCGGACAGGAGCTAACTATGGCTACACCTTC
TRBV7-9,NA,TRBJ1-5,many,CASSLASGQPQHF,TGTGCCAGCAGCTTAGCTTCTGGGCAGCCCCAGCATTTT
TRBV25-1,NA,TRBJ1-6,NA,CARDQGRLGSPLHF,TGTGCTAGAGATCAGGGAAGGCTCGGTTCACCCCTCCACTTT
TRBV11-2,NA,TRBJ2-7,NA,CASTLRGMGYEQCF,TGTGCCAGCACCCTCAGGGGTATGGGCTACGAGCAGTGCTTC
TRBV10-3,TRBD1,TRBJ1-4,once,CAISVRTGGDNEKLFF,TGTGCCATCAGCGTCCGGACAGGGGGAGATAATGAAAAACTGTTTTTT